This T cell receptor beta chain appears in the sequencing data of a study of T cell responses to AZD1222 COVID-19 vaccine. Whole-study context: Recipients boosted at about 4 weeks or about 12 weeks are pooled.

Trimming removed 6 bases from V and 5 bases from J, with 10 bases in between. This CDR3 region has 12 residues. CDR1 and CDR2 from the germline V gene are MDHEN and SYDVKM. The table came from immunoSEQ multiplex PCR; TCRdb's copy has only in-frame clones and leaves some out. In the table there are some 120,000 clones, more than 85% of which are singletons. The chain couples TRBV28 to TRBJ2-5, with D uncertain. The sequence was collected from an adult in good health. This material consisted of peripheral blood, taken on day 0 of AZD1222 vaccination. Here the CDR3 DNA reads TGTGCCAGCAGCCTGCCTATGGAGACCCAGTACTTC. It encodes CASSLPMETQYF.